The T cell receptor beta chain under discussion was sequenced for a study of PD-1 blockade in mismatch repair-deficient tumors. The assay was immunoSEQ multiplex PCR, and TCRdb's table has in-frame clones only and misses some. This table has under 85,000 clones, approximately 82% appearing once. CDR3 length equals 13 residues. Trimming took 2 bases from V and 0 from J, leaving 4 bases between them. Looked up from germline, CDR1 is SGHTA and CDR2 is FQGTGA. A remark on this clone: Its cognate antigen is unknown.

Notes on the study in general: After pembrolizumab, tumor-resident clones rose rapidly, then generally contracted before radiologic responses.

V and J are TRBV7-3 and TRBJ1-1; D is undetermined. This receptor was taken from an adult with mismatch repair-deficient cancer. Sequenced here: peripheral blood, sampled 2 weeks after starting pembrolizumab. The CDR3 DNA reads TGTGCCAGCAGCTTAGGCATGAACACTGAAGCTTTCTTT. It codes for CASSLGMNTEAFF.